These 27 T cell receptor beta chains share one sample of origin, sequenced in a study of radiotherapy plus CTLA-4 blockade in lung cancer. Assay used: immunoSEQ multiplex PCR; TCRdb lists only in-frame clones, some missing. The repertoire holds over 85,000 clones, with about 70% as singletons. Sequenced here: peripheral blood, sampled from a patient treated with radiotherapy plus ipilimumab. The receptors stem from a human donor with non-small cell lung cancer who had a partial response to radiotherapy plus ipilimumab. Some clones in this sample may be carry-over from other donors' samples.

V and J are TRBV6-5 and TRBJ1-1; D may be TRBD1 (5 bases). CDR3 length: 13 amino acids. Germline V gene sequence: CDR1 MNHEY, CDR2 SVGAGI. Trimming removed 2 bases at V and 5 bases at J, with 9 bases between. CDR3 DNA sequence: TGTGCCAGCAGTTACCAGGGTAGGACTGAAGCTTTCTTT. This gives the protein CASSYQGRTEAFF.

This clone has only one observation. The gene calls are TRBV28 and TRBJ1-1; 9 bases align to TRBD1. The CDR3 runs to 16 residues. Looked up from germline, CDR1 is MDHEN and CDR2 is SYDVKM. Losses at the gene ends were 4 bases for V and 1 base for J; bases not matched to a gene: 7. This CDR3 reads CASSSSSTGGNTEAFF. The CDR3 nucleotides are TGTGCCAGCAGTTCCTCCTCGACAGGGGGGAACACTGAAGCTTTCTTT.

This chain connects TRBV18 to TRBJ2-2; D unresolved. CDR3 length equals 12 residues. V lost 3 bases to trimming and J lost 6 bases, with 5 bases between them. Germline CDR1 and CDR2: KGHSH and LQKENI. CDR3 in amino acids: CASSPIAGELFF. The DNA for the CDR3 is TGTGCCAGCTCACCGATAGCCGGGGAGCTGTTTTTT.

V usage is TRBV2 and J usage is TRBJ2-5; 7 bases line up with TRBD2. The CDR3 contains 13 residues. V dropped 7 bases and J dropped 3; count of bases not matched to a gene: 5. Germline values: CDR1 SNHLY, CDR2 FYNNEI. CDR3 in DNA: TGTGCCAGCATGGGGACTAAAGAAGAGACCCAGTACTTC. This gives the protein CASMGTKEETQYF.

With regard to this clone: An end of the junction differs from the germline gene, which may be a read error. Different DNA sequences within this sample yield the same CDR3. In DNA, the CDR3 is TGCGCCAGCTCACTTGAAGCGGGAGGAGTCTTCGAGCAGTACTTC. Its translation: CASSLEAGGVFEQYF. This rearrangement joins TRBV18 to TRBJ2-7; 9 nucleotides agree with TRBD2. The germline gives CDR1 KGHSH, CDR2 LQKENI. The CDR3 spans 15 residues.

This clone was seen a single time. The J gene is TRBJ1-5, the V gene TRBV19; 11 nucleotides match TRBD1. The CDR3 consists of 15 residues. With V trimmed by 10 bases and J by 4 bases, 9 bases remained unmatched. Germline-derived CDR1 and CDR2 are LNHDA and SQIVND (reference sequence). The CDR3 DNA sequence: TGTGCCACCAAAGGACAGGGGGCTCCGAATCAGCCCCAGCATTTT. As protein: CATKGQGAPNQPQHF.

This clone was seen ten or more times. The chain couples TRBV25-1 to TRBJ2-2; 8 nucleotides agree with TRBD1. The trim removed 8 bases at V and 5 bases at J, leaving 13 bases unmatched. The CDR3 has 16 residues. In germline, CDR1 is MGHDK, CDR2 SYGVNS. The DNA for the CDR3 is TGTGCCAGCGGACCTTCAGGGGGCGCATATACCGGGGAGCTGTTTTTT. Translation gives CASGPSGGAYTGELFF.

This clone was recorded only once. The chain links TRBV6-4 to TRBJ2-7; the D is unclear. Deletions cut 6 bases from V and 0 bases from J, with 12 bases between. The germline gives CDR1 MRHNA, CDR2 SNTAGT. This CDR3 contains 14 residues. DNA of the CDR3: TGTGCCAGCAGGGCGCATCCGGGCTCCTACGAGCAGTACTTC. This codes for CASRAHPGSYEQYF.

This sequence joins TRBV5-1 and TRBJ2-4; D remains unclear. The CDR3 has 16 residues. Germline values: CDR1 SGHRS, CDR2 YFSETQ. Trimming left V 0 bases short and J 5 bases short, with 15 bases between. CDR3: CASSLEVVVSENIQYF. The CDR3 nucleotides read TGCGCCAGCAGCTTGGAAGTAGTGGTAAGTGAAAACATTCAGTACTTC.

V is TRBV5-1 and J is TRBJ1-4; D is unclear. V lost 4 bases and J 1 base, leaving 11 bases between the germline ends. The CDR3 covers 15 residues. The V gene's germline CDR1 is SGHRS and CDR2 YFSETQ. CDR3 nucleotide sequence: TGCGCCAGCAGCGGGGATGGGAGAACTAATGAAAAACTGTTTTTT. This codes for CASSGDGRTNEKLFF. The complete variable domain, with remaining parts taken from reference TRBV5-1 and TRBJ1-4, reads KAGVTQTPRYLIKTRGQQVTLSCSPISGHRSVSWYQQTPGQGLQFLFEYFSETQRNKGNFPGRFSGRQFSNSRSEMNVSTLELGDSALYLCASSGDGRTNEKLFFGSGTQLSVL.

This rearrangement joins TRBV10-1 to TRBJ2-5; D may be TRBD2 (5 bases). Germline assignment: CDR1 WNHNN and CDR2 SYGVQD (reference sequence). The CDR3 loop spans 14 amino acids. The V end lost 0 bases, the J end lost 5 bases, and 10 bases lay between the germline ends. CDR3 residues: CASSESWEPETQYF. The CDR3 region has the DNA TGCGCCAGCAGTGAGTCGTGGGAGCCGGAGACCCAGTACTTC.

The genes are TRBV29-1 and TRBJ2-5; 9 bases fit TRBD1. The CDR3 contains 14 residues. Unmatched junction bases numbered 11, after V lost 7 bases and J lost 5 bases. Germline CDR1 is SQVTM and CDR2 is ANQGSEA. CDR3 coding DNA: TGCAGCGCCTCCACAGGGGGCGACGGGGAGACCCAGTACTTC. This encodes CSASTGGDGETQYF.

J is TRBJ1-5 and V is TRBV18, with D unclear. CDR1 KGHSH and CDR2 LQKENI come from the germline V gene. The length of the CDR3 is 14 residues. Trimming left V 5 bases short and J 3 bases short, with 11 bases between. The CDR3: CASSSGLSNQPQHF. The CDR3 bases are TGTGCCAGCTCATCCGGGTTGTCCAATCAGCCCCAGCATTTT.

The CDR3 spells CASRLRGKADTQYF. The CDR3 DNA sequence: TGTGCCAGCAGGTTGCGGGGTAAAGCAGATACGCAGTATTTT. This chain links TRBV2 with TRBJ2-3; D is possibly TRBD2 (6 bases). The V and J ends lost 6 bases and 4 bases respectively, with 14 bases between them. The germline V gene has CDR1 SNHLY and CDR2 FYNNEI. The CDR3 sequence is 14 residues long.

The chain links TRBV18 to TRBJ1-6; D uncertain. The CDR3 totals 16 residues. V lost 3 bases and J lost 6, with 15 bases in between. From germline, CDR1 is KGHSH and CDR2 LQKENI. The CDR3 here is CASSPEVVEGNSPLHF. CDR3 DNA sequence: TGTGCCAGCTCACCCGAAGTGGTAGAGGGTAATTCACCCCTCCACTTT.

The rearrangement links TRBV11-2 to TRBJ2-1, with D possibly being TRBD2 (6 bases). The CDR3 loop spans 14 amino acids. Trimming removed 1 base from V and 8 bases from J, with 12 bases in between. From germline, CDR1 is SGHAT and CDR2 FQNNGV. The CDR3 region has the DNA TGTGCCAGCAGCTTAGTTGGAGGGCACCATGAGCAGTTCTTC. This codes for CASSLVGGHHEQFF. Full variable domain (missing parts from reference TRBV11-2 and TRBJ2-1): EAGVAQSPRYKIIEKRQSVAFWCNPISGHATLYWYQQILGQGPKLLIQFQNNGVVDDSQLPKDRFSAERLKGVDSTLKIQPAKLEDSAVYLCASSLVGGHHEQFFGPGTRLTVL.

The V gene is TRBV9, the J gene TRBJ2-3; TRBD1 matches 9 bases. V dropped 4 bases and J dropped 4; count of bases not matched to a gene: 7. Germline CDR1 SGDLS, CDR2 YYNGEE. The CDR3 runs 15 residues. The CDR3 protein is CASSLTGTGSDTQYF. Here the CDR3 DNA reads TGTGCCAGCAGCCTTACCGGGACAGGGTCAGATACGCAGTATTTT.

The chain uses TRBV21-1 and TRBJ1-4; the D call of TRBD1 is as the table states it, not checked on the DNA. TRBV21-1 is a known pseudogene. The CDR3 loop spans 17 amino acids. The CDR3 DNA sequence: TGTGCCAGCAGCCGAGACAAGGTAGGTAAGACTAATGAAAAACTGTTTTTT. It is translated as CASSRDKVGKTNEKLFF.

V is TRBV6-1 and J is TRBJ2-5, with D tentatively TRBD2 (7 bases). CDR3 length: 15 residues. From germline, CDR1 is MNHNS and CDR2 SASEGT. The V end lost 6 bases, the J end lost 2 bases, and 16 bases lay between the germline ends. The CDR3: CASSDERGGQETQYF. The CDR3 bases are TGTGCCAGCAGCGACGAGAGGGGGGGTCAAGAGACCCAGTACTTC.

This clone turned up a few times. At the DNA level, this CDR3 is encoded by other sequences in the same sample as well. The rearrangement links TRBV7-9 to TRBJ1-5; D not certain. Trimming cost V 5 bases and J 4 bases, with 6 bases left between them. The CDR3 loop spans 12 amino acids. Per germline, CDR1 SEHNR and CDR2 FQNEAQ (reference sequence). CDR3 bases: TGTGCCAGCAGCCTCCCGAATCAGCCCCAGCATTTT. This gives the protein CASSLPNQPQHF.

The gene calls are TRBV28 and TRBJ2-1; 7 bases match TRBD2. J lost 1 base, V lost 4 bases, and 4 bases had no gene match. The CDR3 runs 15 residues. The germline V gene encodes CDR1 MDHEN and CDR2 SYDVKM. The CDR3 spells CASSSAGRSYNEQFF. The CDR3 DNA reads as TGTGCCAGCAGTTCAGCGGGAAGGTCCTACAATGAGCAGTTCTTC.

This clone was observed a single time. The rearrangement joins TRBV2 to TRBJ2-6; weak D call: TRBD1 (6 bases). V lost 6 bases to trimming and J lost 2 bases, with 23 bases between them. CDR3 length: 19 amino acids. Per germline, CDR1 SNHLY and CDR2 FYNNEI. The CDR3 is CASSPTTGTNVAGANVLTF. The DNA of the CDR3 is TGTGCCAGCAGCCCCACCACCGGGACAAATGTTGCTGGGGCCAACGTCCTGACTTTC.

The J gene is TRBJ1-6, the V gene TRBV9; 10 bases map to TRBD1. The CDR3 is made up of 15 amino acids. The germline gives CDR1 SGDLS, CDR2 YYNGEE. J gave up 7 bases and V 6 bases, and 7 bases lay outside the gene matches. This CDR3 is CASTGTGAQNSPLHF. In DNA, the CDR3 is TGTGCCAGCACCGGGACAGGGGCACAAAATTCACCCCTCCACTTT.

This clone was counted once. The chain recombines TRBV18 with TRBJ2-3; 15 bases match TRBD2. The CDR3 consists of 16 residues. With 5 bases clipped from V and 5 bases from J, the junction kept 5 bases outside the gene matches. Germline V CDR1 and CDR2: KGHSH, LQKENI. The CDR3 DNA sequence: TGTGCCAGCTCAACCCGGACTAGCGGGGGGGGAGATACGCAGTATTTT. This encodes CASSTRTSGGGDTQYF.

V gene TRBV4-2 combines with J gene TRBJ2-3; D is undetermined. Germline V gene lookup returns CDR1 LGHNA and CDR2 YNFKEQ. Trimming removed 0 bases from V and 1 base from J, with 5 bases in between. The length of the CDR3 is 14 residues. As DNA, the CDR3 is TGTGCCAGCAGCCAAGATCCAGGCACAGATACGCAGTATTTT. It is translated as CASSQDPGTDTQYF.

The gene calls are TRBV19 and TRBJ1-6, with 7 bases that match TRBD1. The junction had 7 bases not matched to a gene; V was cut back by 4 bases and J by 7 bases. Germline values: CDR1 LNHDA, CDR2 SQIVND (reference sequence). This CDR3 contains 15 residues. Written as DNA, the CDR3 is TGTGCCAGTAGTACTGGGACAGATGAAAATTCACCCCTCCACTTT. Translation: CASSTGTDENSPLHF.

The V call is TRBV7-3, the J call TRBJ2-3; 7 bases are shared with TRBD2. J gave up 1 base and V 2 bases, and 3 bases lay outside the gene matches. There are 15 residues in the CDR3. The germline gives CDR1 SGHTA, CDR2 FQGTGA. This chain's CDR3 is CASSLASGRTDTQYF. DNA for the CDR3: TGTGCCAGCAGCTTAGCTAGCGGACGCACAGATACGCAGTATTTT.